This passage covers 25 T cell receptor beta chains from one sample sequenced in a study of blood T cell repertoires in COVID-19. The protocol was immunoSEQ multiplex PCR, while the TCRdb copy is restricted to in-frame clones and leaves out a portion. The data hold tens of thousands of clones, with about 86% observed a single time. Sequencing was carried out using peripheral blood. The receptors shown here come from a man in his fifties or sixties with active COVID-19.

The chain combines TRBV7-9 with TRBJ2-4; 12 positions agree with TRBD2. Germline CDR1 is SEHNR and CDR2 is FQNEAQ (reference sequence). This CDR3 spans 19 amino acids. The ends lost 4 bases at V and 0 bases at J; junction bases unmatched: 10. The DNA of the CDR3 is TGTGCCAGCAGCTCAACGACTAGCGGGGGCAAAATAGCCAAAAACATTCAGTACTTC. This gives the protein CASSSTTSGGKIAKNIQYF.

The chain links TRBV3-1 (or the pseudogene TRBV3-2) to TRBJ2-2; possibly TRBD1 for D (5 bases). The V end was cut by 4 bases, the J end by 7 bases, with 10 bases between. Germline lookup yields CDR1 LGHDT and CDR2 YNNKEL (reference sequence). This CDR3 comprises 13 residues. CDR3 coding DNA: TGTGCCAGCAGCCGAATTAGGGGCGGGGAGCTGTTTTTT. It yields the protein CASSRIRGGELFF.

This clone was recorded once. The chain links TRBV14 to TRBJ2-5, with D possibly being TRBD2 (7 bases). The length of the CDR3 is 17 residues. Germline values: CDR1 SGHDN, CDR2 FVKESK. V lost 0 bases and J 4 bases, leaving 18 bases between the germline ends. The chain's CDR3 is CASSQDWAGEGAETQYF. The CDR3 DNA reads TGTGCCAGCAGCCAAGATTGGGCAGGGGAGGGAGCAGAGACCCAGTACTTC.

This clone was seen a single time. This chain uses TRBV5-1 with TRBJ1-4, with D possibly TRBD1 on 5 matching bases. CDR1 is SGHRS and CDR2 is YFSETQ in the germline V gene. This CDR3 contains 14 residues. Trimming cost V 2 bases and J 4 bases, with 9 bases left between them. The CDR3 is CASSLDSLNEKLFF. CDR3 nucleotides: TGCGCCAGCAGCTTAGACAGCCTTAATGAAAAACTGTTTTTT.

This clone showed up just a few times. The chain is built from TRBV7-3 and TRBJ1-2, with D uncertain. V lost 3 bases to trimming and J lost 6 bases, with 14 bases between them. CDR3 length: 14 amino acids. CDR1 is SGHTA, CDR2 FQGTGA, per germline. For the CDR3, the DNA is TGTGCCAGCAGCTTTGGTTCGTCAACAGATGGCTACACCTTC. Translated, it gives CASSFGSSTDGYTF.

A single count supports this clone. V is TRBV19 and J is TRBJ1-4; 9 bases align to TRBD1. CDR1 is LNHDA, CDR2 SQIVND, per germline (reference sequence). With 4 bases clipped from V and 2 bases from J, the junction kept 5 bases outside the gene matches. This CDR3 comprises 16 residues. The DNA of the CDR3 is TGTGCCAGTAGTACTCTACAGGGGGCGACTAATGAAAAACTGTTTTTT. Protein sequence: CASSTLQGATNEKLFF.

This rearrangement joins TRBV19 to TRBJ2-1, with 11 bases lining up with TRBD2. The V and J ends lost 5 bases and 8 bases, in that order; junction bases with no gene match: 11. Germline V lookup: CDR1 LNHDA, CDR2 SQIVND (reference sequence). The CDR3 spans 16 residues. CDR3 residues: CASSLLAGGGLDEQFF. The CDR3 DNA reads as TGTGCCAGTAGTCTCCTAGCGGGAGGTGGTTTAGATGAGCAGTTCTTC.

The CDR3 sequence is CASSRTGGTYNEQFF. CDR3 nucleotides: TGTGCCAGCAGTCGCACAGGGGGGACGTACAATGAGCAGTTCTTC. The genes are TRBV11-3 and TRBJ2-1; 8 positions agree with TRBD1. Trimming at V came to 6 bases and at J to 4 bases, leaving 8 bases not matched to a gene. From germline, CDR1 is SGHNT and CDR2 YENEEA. The CDR3 is 15 amino acids.

The V gene is TRBV4-1, the J gene TRBJ1-4; TRBD1 is a possible D gene (6 bases). From germline, CDR1 is MGHRA and CDR2 YSYEKL. This CDR3 contains 15 residues. V lost 5 bases, J lost 3 bases, and 13 bases lay in between. The CDR3 coding sequence is TGCGCCAGCAGCATAACAGGGCTGGCTAATGAAAAACTGTTTTTT. Protein: CASSITGLANEKLFF.

J is TRBJ2-2 and V is TRBV11-2, with 12 positions matching TRBD2. This CDR3 contains 19 residues. CDR1 is SGHAT and CDR2 is FQNNGV in the germline V gene. Unmatched junction bases numbered 9, after V lost 3 bases and J lost 1 base. In DNA, the CDR3 is TGTGCCAGCAGCTTGGGGACTAGCGGGCGGAGCTTGAACACCGGGGAGCTGTTTTTT. Protein sequence: CASSLGTSGRSLNTGELFF.

The chain couples TRBV7-9 to TRBJ2-5; possible D gene TRBD2, 5 bases. From germline, CDR1 is SEHNR and CDR2 FQNEAQ (reference sequence). The CDR3 contains 16 residues. Trimming left V 1 base short and J 1 base short, with 13 bases between. Here the CDR3 DNA reads TGTGCCAGCAGCTTAGGGAGGACCGCCGGCCAAGAGACCCAGTACTTC. Translation gives CASSLGRTAGQETQYF.

The chain combines TRBV14 with TRBJ1-2; TRBD1 agrees at 9 bases. Germline V gene sequence: CDR1 SGHDN, CDR2 FVKESK. The J segment lost 8 bases and the V segment lost 4 bases, leaving 5 bases of the junction unmatched. This CDR3 comprises 13 residues. CDR3 residues: CASSPGTGKGYTF. CDR3 nucleotide sequence: TGTGCCAGCAGCCCCGGGACAGGGAAAGGCTACACCTTC. Complete variable domain (other parts from reference TRBV14 and TRBJ1-2): EAGVTQFPSHSVIEKGQTVTLRCDPISGHDNLYWYRRVMGKEIKFLLHFVKESKQDESGMPNNRFLAERTGGTYSTLKVQPAELEDSGVYFCASSPGTGKGYTFGSGTRLTVV.

This sequence joins TRBV6-5 and TRBJ1-2, with D possibly being TRBD1 (6 bases). V lost 6 bases to trimming and J lost 3 bases, with 14 bases between them. This CDR3 has 14 residues. The germline V gene has CDR1 MNHEY and CDR2 SVGAGI. The CDR3, as DNA: TGTGCCAGCAGCCCAGACAGGCGTTACTATGGCTACACCTTC. It is translated as CASSPDRRYYGYTF.

The sample holds one count of this clone. The chain uses TRBV6-6 and TRBJ1-1; TRBD1 agrees at 7 bases. There are 15 residues in the CDR3. Germline lookup yields CDR1 MNHNY and CDR2 SVGAGI (reference sequence). With 5 bases clipped from V and 2 bases from J, the junction kept 8 bases outside the gene matches. Written as DNA, the CDR3 is TGTGCCAGCAGTGGCGGGACAGCCTTTAACACTGAAGCTTTCTTT. Amino acid sequence: CASSGGTAFNTEAFF.

V and J are TRBV18 and TRBJ1-5; possibly TRBD1 for D (5 bases). V shed 3 bases and J shed 7 bases, with 10 bases lying between them. The CDR3 is made up of 13 amino acids. Germline-derived CDR1 and CDR2 are KGHSH and LQKENI. The CDR3: CASSPGQGQPQHF. Here the CDR3 DNA reads TGTGCCAGCTCACCCGGGCAGGGCCAGCCCCAGCATTTT.

The chain uses TRBV29-1 and TRBJ1-1, with D perhaps matching TRBD1 (5 bases). There are 13 residues in the CDR3. CDR1 SQVTM and CDR2 ANQGSEA come from the germline V gene. V lost 1 base, J lost 4 bases, and 10 bases lay in between. The CDR3 nucleotides read TGCAGCGTTGAAGGTCAGGGAGGCACTGAAGCTTTCTTT. Protein product: CSVEGQGGTEAFF.

The chain employs TRBV30 and TRBJ2-7; 8 nucleotides agree with TRBD2. This CDR3 region has 13 residues. Germline V gene sequence: CDR1 GTSNPN, CDR2 SVGIG (reference sequence). J lost 4 bases, V lost 2 bases, and 4 bases had no gene match. The CDR3 DNA reads as TGTGCCTGGAGTATCGGCGGGAGGTACGAGCAGTACGTC. Translating gives CAWSIGGRYEQYV.

This clone was counted between two and nine times. V usage is TRBV5-1 and J usage is TRBJ1-6; weak D call: TRBD1 (6 bases). The germline V gene has CDR1 SGHRS and CDR2 YFSETQ. This CDR3 region has 15 residues. The V end lost 4 bases, the J end lost 2 bases, and 10 bases lay between the germline ends. The CDR3 DNA reads TGCGCCAGCAGCACGGGACAAGCCTATAATTCACCCCTCCACTTT. This gives the protein CASSTGQAYNSPLHF.

V gene TRBV11-2 combines with J gene TRBJ2-3; 10 bases are a match to TRBD2. Germline V CDR1 and CDR2: SGHAT, FQNNGV. J gave up 5 bases and V 5 bases, and 16 bases lay outside the gene matches. This CDR3 comprises 18 residues. Here the CDR3 reads CASSHTTRASGGLDTQYF. Written as DNA, the CDR3 is TGTGCCAGCAGCCACACCACCCGGGCTAGCGGGGGCTTAGATACGCAGTATTTT.

The V and J genes are TRBV19 and TRBJ2-3; TRBD1 aligns across 9 bases. The CDR3 totals 13 residues. CDR1 and CDR2 (germline): LNHDA, SQIVND (reference sequence). The junction had 4 bases not matched to a gene; V was cut back by 7 bases and J by 5 bases. This CDR3 reads CASMTGGKDTQYF. In DNA, the CDR3 is TGTGCCAGTATGACAGGGGGAAAAGATACGCAGTATTTT. Using reference TRBV19 and TRBJ2-3 for the parts outside the CDR3, the full variable domain is DGGITQSPKYLFRKEGQNVTLSCEQNLNHDAMYWYRQDPGQGLRLIYYSQIVNDFQKGDIAEGYSVSREKKESFPLTVTSAQKNPTAFYLCASMTGGKDTQYFGPGTRLTVL.

This clone has only one observation. The rearrangement links TRBV4-2 to TRBJ2-5, with 13 bases identical to TRBD2. The CDR3 sequence is 14 residues long. Germline V gives CDR1 LGHNA, CDR2 YNFKEQ. The junction had 7 bases not matched to a gene; V was cut back by 11 bases and J by 4 bases. The CDR3 protein is CAVRTSGSPETQYF. CDR3 DNA: TGTGCCGTCAGGACTAGCGGGAGTCCAGAGACCCAGTACTTC.

Turning to this clone: A read error may be the cause here, since a much bigger clone is one base away. In nucleotides, the CDR3 is TGTGCCAGCAGTAAGGACAGCTCCTACGAGCAGTACTTC. Translating it yields CASSKDSSYEQYF. V and J are TRBV12-3 or TRBV12-4 and TRBJ2-7; D might be TRBD1 (6 bases). The ends were cut back, 5 bases at V and 0 bases at J, with 8 bases in the middle. The CDR3 spans 13 residues.

This clone turned up a few times. J is TRBJ1-6 and V is TRBV5-4, with 10 positions matching TRBD1. CDR1 is SGHNT and CDR2 is YYREEE in the germline V gene (reference sequence). V was pared by 4 bases and J by 11 bases, with 9 bases of the junction left unmatched. CDR3 length: 15 residues. The CDR3 loop reads CASSPRDRGVTPLHF. The CDR3 coding sequence is TGTGCCAGCAGCCCCCGGGACAGGGGTGTTACACCCCTCCACTTT.

The V call is TRBV11-2, the J call TRBJ1-4; D call uncertain. V gave up 1 base and J gave up 0 bases, with 9 bases separating them. The CDR3 covers 16 residues. From germline, CDR1 is SGHAT and CDR2 FQNNGV. The CDR3 DNA reads as TGTGCCAGCAGCTTAGGAGGGATAGCAACTAATGAAAAACTGTTTTTT. Residues: CASSLGGIATNEKLFF. The complete variable domain, with remaining parts taken from reference TRBV11-2 and TRBJ1-4, reads EAGVAQSPRYKIIEKRQSVAFWCNPISGHATLYWYQQILGQGPKLLIQFQNNGVVDDSQLPKDRFSAERLKGVDSTLKIQPAKLEDSAVYLCASSLGGIATNEKLFFGSGTQLSVL.

This chain connects TRBV30 to TRBJ2-3, with TRBD2 matching 11 bases. Trimming took 1 base from V and 6 from J; bases not matched to a gene: 6. This CDR3 is 15 amino acids long. Germline loops: CDR1 GTSNPN, CDR2 SVGIG (reference sequence). The CDR3 is CAWSGLAGPGDTQYF. Written as DNA, the CDR3 is TGTGCCTGGAGTGGACTAGCGGGACCCGGCGATACGCAGTATTTT. Looking up the rest from reference TRBV30 and TRBJ2-3 gives the full variable domain: SQTIHQWPATLVQPVGSPLSLECTVEGTSNPNLYWYRQAAGRGLQLLFYSVGIGQISSEVPQNLSASRPQDRQFILSSKKLLLSDSGFYLCAWSGLAGPGDTQYFGPGTRLTVL.